Listed below are T cell receptor beta chains from one sample, sequenced in a study of shared clonotypes between healthy human individuals. TCRdb keeps only in-frame clones here, not all; method: immunoSEQ multiplex PCR. This table has around 980,000 clones, around 78% appearing once. Material: memory CD4+ T cells from PBMCs. These receptors all come from a man aged 18-30 years in good health. Some clones in this sample may be carry-over from other donors' samples. CDR3s include the opening cysteine and the closing phenylalanine or tryptophan. The D gene is left open where the match is weak. The size of a clone is reported for some rows only, either as once, few or many, or as a class for expanded clones.

CDR3nt	CDR3aa	v_gene	j_gene	d_gene	abundance
TGTGCCAGCAGTCCTCGACTAGCGGGAGTAGAGACCCAGTACTTC	CASSPRLAGVETQYF	TRBV28	TRBJ2-5	TRBD2	NA
TGTGCCAGCAGCCGCACACACAGCCCAAAACTGTTTTTT	CASSRTHSPKLFF	TRBV14	TRBJ1-4	NA	few
TGTGCCAGCAGTTACGTTCCCGGGGAGCAGTTCTTC	CASSYVPGEQFF	TRBV6-6	TRBJ2-1	NA	NA
TGTGCCAGCAGTATGGGACAGAACAATCAGCCCCAGCATTTT	CASSMGQNNQPQHF	TRBV2	TRBJ1-5	TRBD1	NA
TGTGCCAGCTCACCAGGGGATAGCAATCAGCCCCAGCATTTT	CASSPGDSNQPQHF	TRBV18	TRBJ1-5	NA	few
TGTGCCAGCAGCTTAAATCCCGGGGGCTCCTACGAGCAGTACTTC	CASSLNPGGSYEQYF	TRBV7-3	TRBJ2-7	NA	NA
TGTGCCAGCAGCCAAGGGACAGGGAGCTCTGGGGCCAACGTCCTGACTTTC	CASSQGTGSSGANVLTF	TRBV27	TRBJ2-6	TRBD1	NA
TGTGCCAGCAGCTTCCCCTTAACAGGGGGGGGTCCAGATACGCAGTATTTT	CASSFPLTGGGPDTQYF	TRBV13	TRBJ2-3	NA	NA
TGCGCCAGCAGCGAGCGACTAGCGGGAGCCGGCGGGGAGCTGTTTTTT	CASSERLAGAGGELFF	TRBV5-1	TRBJ2-2	TRBD2	NA
TGTGCCACTGGCGGCCAGTTTGGTGGGGAAGCTTTCTTT	CATGGQFGGEAFF	TRBV11-2	TRBJ1-1	NA	NA
TGTGCCAGCAGCCCCCGACTAGCGGCCTCCTACAATGAGCAGTTCTTC	CASSPRLAASYNEQFF	TRBV7-3	TRBJ2-1	TRBD2	many
TGTGCCAGCAGCTCCGGGAGTACGTTCTACAATGAGCAGTTCTTC	CASSSGSTFYNEQFF	TRBV7-3	TRBJ2-1	NA	once
TGTGCCAGTAGTGAGCGGAGAGGTCCAGATACGCAGTATTTT	CASSERRGPDTQYF	TRBV19	TRBJ2-3	NA	NA
TGCAGCGTTGAGGGGGAACGTTTGTATGAGCAGTTCTTC	CSVEGERLYEQFF	TRBV29-1	TRBJ2-1	NA	NA
TGTGCCAGCAGCTCAGGGTCCTCTGGAAACACCATATATTTT	CASSSGSSGNTIYF	TRBV5-4	TRBJ1-3	NA	NA
TGCAGCGTCGGCGGGGGCATGGGTGGCTACACCTTC	CSVGGGMGGYTF	TRBV29-1	TRBJ1-2	NA	NA
TGTGCCAGCAGCCTCCGCGGGAGGAACACAGATACGCAGTATTTT	CASSLRGRNTDTQYF	TRBV5-5	TRBJ2-3	TRBD2	few
TGTGCCAGCAGCGTACTGACAGGAAACACCATATATTTT	CASSVLTGNTIYF	TRBV5-6	TRBJ1-3	NA	NA
TGTGCCAGCAGCGTCGGACTAGCAAGGGCCGGGGAGCTGTTTTTT	CASSVGLARAGELFF	TRBV11-3	TRBJ2-2	TRBD2	NA
TGTGCCAGCAGCCGGACAGGGGCCCACGATGGCAATCAGCCCCAGCATTTT	CASSRTGAHDGNQPQHF	TRBV5-6	TRBJ1-5	TRBD1	once
TGTGCCAGCAGTGGGGGAGGCCCCGCGGCAGGCTACACCTTC	CASSGGGPAAGYTF	TRBV28	TRBJ1-2	NA	NA